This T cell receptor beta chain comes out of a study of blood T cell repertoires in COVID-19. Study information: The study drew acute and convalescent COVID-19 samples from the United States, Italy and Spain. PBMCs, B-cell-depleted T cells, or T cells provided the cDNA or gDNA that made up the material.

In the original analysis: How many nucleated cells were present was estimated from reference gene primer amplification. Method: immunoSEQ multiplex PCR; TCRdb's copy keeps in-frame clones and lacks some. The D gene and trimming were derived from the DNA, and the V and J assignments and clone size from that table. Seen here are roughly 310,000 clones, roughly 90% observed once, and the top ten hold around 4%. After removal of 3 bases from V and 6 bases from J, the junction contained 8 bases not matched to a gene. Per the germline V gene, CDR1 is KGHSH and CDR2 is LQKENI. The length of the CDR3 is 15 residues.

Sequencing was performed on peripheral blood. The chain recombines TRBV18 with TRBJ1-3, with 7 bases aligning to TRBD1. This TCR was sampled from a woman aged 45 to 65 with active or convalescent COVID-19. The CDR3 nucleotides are TGTGCCAGCTCACCTCCGACAGGGAATGAAAACACCATATATTTT. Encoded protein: CASSPPTGNENTIYF.